This T cell receptor (beta chain) appears in the sequencing data of a study of blood T cell repertoires in COVID-19. The assay was immunoSEQ multiplex PCR, and TCRdb's table has in-frame clones only and misses some. This table has 350,000 to 450,000 clones, about 87% appearing once. Specimen: peripheral blood. This sequence was found in a human donor in a cohort sampled during active COVID-19.

The CDR3 nucleotides are TGCGCCAGCAATACCGGGACAGGGGGCGCCGAAGTTACTGAAGCTTTCTTT. Encoded protein: CASNTGTGGAEVTEAFF. The chain employs TRBV10-2 and TRBJ1-1, with 12 bases identical to TRBD1. This CDR3 comprises 17 residues. Unmatched junction bases numbered 14, after V lost 7 bases and J lost 5 bases. Germline V lookup: CDR1 WSHSY, CDR2 SAAADI.